The 7 T cell receptor beta chains below all came from one sample that was sequenced in a study of shared clonotypes between healthy human individuals (dated by TCRdb to the early 2020s). The protocol used for the library was the immunoSEQ multiplex PCR assay. What TCRdb holds here is the immuneACCESS table cut down to in-frame rearrangements. Part of the clones is not present; checked against another copy, under half of the missing clones reflect an unresolved V gene, and the others are unexplained. This sample gives millions of clones in total; roughly 94% of them show up just once. The ten largest clones represent under 0.15% of the sample. The sequenced sample consisted of naive CD4+ T cells sorted from blood. Sample cell subset or site, as interpreted from the label and publication: CD45RA+ positively selected. All receptors derive from a man between 18 and 29 years old in good health.

Notes on this clone: This same CDR3 is encoded by further DNA sequences in the sample. The chain joins TRBV5-1 to TRBJ2-7, with unresolved D. Looked up from germline, CDR1 is SGHRS and CDR2 is YFSETQ. The CDR3 is 14 residues long. V dropped 0 bases and J dropped 0 bases, with 7 bases sitting between them. The CDR3 DNA follows: TGCGCCAGCAGCTTGGGGAAAAGCTCCTACGAGCAGTACTTC. This encodes CASSLGKSSYEQYF.

The chain uses TRBV7-9 and TRBJ2-7; TRBD2 aligns across 7 bases. Germline loops: CDR1 SEHNR, CDR2 FQNEAQ (reference sequence). With 2 bases clipped from V and 5 bases from J, the junction kept 6 bases outside the gene matches. This CDR3 is built from 14 residues. CDR3 sequence reads: CASSLSGGHNEQYF. The CDR3 nucleotides are TGTGCCAGCAGCTTATCGGGAGGTCACAACGAGCAGTACTTC.

The genes are TRBV6-1 and TRBJ2-1; a weak D match, TRBD2 (6 bases). V was shortened by 7 bases and J by 2 bases, with 12 bases between the two germline ends. This CDR3 spans 14 amino acids. From germline, CDR1 is MNHNS and CDR2 SASEGT. The CDR3 reads CASKREVTYNEQFF. In DNA form, the CDR3 reads TGTGCCAGCAAAAGGGAGGTCACCTACAATGAGCAGTTCTTC.

V gene TRBV6-6 combines with J gene TRBJ1-1, with a tentative D call TRBD1 (5 bases). This CDR3 contains 12 residues. Trimming stripped 6 bases from V and 6 bases from J, with 11 bases between. Per the germline V gene, CDR1 is MNHNY and CDR2 is SVGAGI (reference sequence). Written as DNA, the CDR3 is TGTGCCAGCAGCCCTCAGGGTTCTGAAGCTTTCTTT. The encoded protein is CASSPQGSEAFF.

The genes are TRBV30 and TRBJ2-1; 10 bases line up with TRBD1. J gave up 1 base and V 5 bases, and 8 bases lay outside the gene matches. Germline CDR1 is GTSNPN and CDR2 is SVGIG (reference sequence). This CDR3 is built from 16 residues. The DNA of the CDR3 is TGTGCCTGGGCGACAGGGGGCAGCGGTTCCTACAATGAGCAGTTCTTC. This translates into CAWATGGSGSYNEQFF.

This chain links TRBV10-3 with TRBJ2-5; 11 bases are shared with TRBD1. Germline CDR1 reads ENHRY; CDR2 reads SYGVKD. Trimming removed 7 bases from V and 5 bases from J; junction bases left unmatched: 6. The CDR3 has 14 residues. CDR3: CAIMDRGLGETQYF. The CDR3 coding sequence is TGTGCCATCATGGACAGGGGGCTGGGTGAGACCCAGTACTTC.

The J gene is TRBJ2-2, the V gene TRBV6-5; a weak D match, TRBD2 (6 bases). Germline V gene sequence: CDR1 MNHEY, CDR2 SVGAGI. With 6 bases removed from V and 6 bases from J, the gap between germline ends came to 11 bases. CDR3 length: 13 amino acids. The CDR3 is CASRRLVAGELFF. The DNA of the CDR3 is TGTGCCAGCAGGAGACTAGTGGCCGGGGAGCTGTTTTTT.